The entry that follows covers one T cell receptor beta chain sequence. V lost 1 base, J lost 3 bases, and 7 bases lay in between. The CDR3 is 13 residues long. CDR1 SGHNT and CDR2 YYREEE come from the germline V gene (reference sequence). The record originates from a study of blood T cell repertoires in COVID-19. Study in general: The samples span acute and convalescent COVID-19 from the United States, Italy and Spain.

Measured with immunoSEQ multiplex PCR; TCRdb has only the in-frame clones, and not every one. Of about 260,000 clones in the sample, about 85% were seen once. The sequence came from a man aged 55 to 69 who had recovered from COVID-19. The V and J genes are TRBV5-4 and TRBJ1-2; D is uncertain. Sequencing was done on a sample of peripheral blood. The CDR3 coding sequence is TGTGCCAGCAGCTTGTCCGAGGACTATGGCTACACCTTC. Its protein product is CASSLSEDYGYTF.